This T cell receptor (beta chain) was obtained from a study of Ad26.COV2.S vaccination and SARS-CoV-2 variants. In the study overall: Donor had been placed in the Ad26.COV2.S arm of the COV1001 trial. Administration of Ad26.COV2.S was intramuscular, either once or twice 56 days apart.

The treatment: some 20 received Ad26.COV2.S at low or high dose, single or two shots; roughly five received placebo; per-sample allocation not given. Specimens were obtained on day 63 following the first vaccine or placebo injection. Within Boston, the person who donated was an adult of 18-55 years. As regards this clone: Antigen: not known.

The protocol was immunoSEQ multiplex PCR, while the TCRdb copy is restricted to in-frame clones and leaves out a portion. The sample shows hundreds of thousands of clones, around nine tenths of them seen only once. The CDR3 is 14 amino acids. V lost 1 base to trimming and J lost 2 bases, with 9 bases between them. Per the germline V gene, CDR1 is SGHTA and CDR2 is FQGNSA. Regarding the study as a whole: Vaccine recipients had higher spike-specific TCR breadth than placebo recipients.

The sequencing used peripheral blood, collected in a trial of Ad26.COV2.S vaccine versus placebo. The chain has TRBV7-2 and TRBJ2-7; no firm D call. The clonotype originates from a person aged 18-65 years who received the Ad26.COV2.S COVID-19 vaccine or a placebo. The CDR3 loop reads CASSLGGSPYEQYF. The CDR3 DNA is TGTGCCAGCAGCTTAGGAGGCAGCCCCTACGAGCAGTACTTC.